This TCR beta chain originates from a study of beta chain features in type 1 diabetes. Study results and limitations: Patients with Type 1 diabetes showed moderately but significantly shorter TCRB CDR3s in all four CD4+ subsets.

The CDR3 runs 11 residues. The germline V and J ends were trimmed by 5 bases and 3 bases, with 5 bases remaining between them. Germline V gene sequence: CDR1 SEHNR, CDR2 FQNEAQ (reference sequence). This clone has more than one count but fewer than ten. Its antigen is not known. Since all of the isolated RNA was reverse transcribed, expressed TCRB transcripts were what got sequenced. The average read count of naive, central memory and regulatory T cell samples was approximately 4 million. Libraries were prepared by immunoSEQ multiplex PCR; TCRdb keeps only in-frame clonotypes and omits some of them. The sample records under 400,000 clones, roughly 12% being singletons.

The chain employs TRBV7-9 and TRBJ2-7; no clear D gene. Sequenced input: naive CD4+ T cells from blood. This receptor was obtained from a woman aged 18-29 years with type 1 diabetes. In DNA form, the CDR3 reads TGTGCCAGCAGCCGAGTCTACGAGCAGTACTTC. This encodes CASSRVYEQYF.